This TCR beta chain was captured by sequencing in a study of cytomegalovirus exposure and HLA in healthy donors. As for the study in general: A data release that came early held tens of millions of unique TCRs from HLA-typed donors. Study-level points and caveats: The study carried out a later analysis of TCR beta sequences. It associated under 20,000 of them with specific HLA alleles at a false discovery rate of 0.05.

This clone appeared a few times. The target antigen is unknown. The CDR3 is 13 residues long. Deletions cut 8 bases from V and 6 bases from J, with 16 bases between. In germline, CDR1 is GTSNPN, CDR2 SVGIG (reference sequence). The PCR employed 60 Vbeta primers together with 13 Jbeta primers. Libraries were prepared by immunoSEQ multiplex PCR; TCRdb keeps only in-frame clonotypes and omits some of them. The table shows 130,000 to 150,000 clones, with roughly 80% occurring only once. The material sequenced was PBMCs. V and J are TRBV30 and TRBJ2-2, with D perhaps matching TRBD2 (5 bases). The TCR was taken from a man aged 40-49 years in good health and CMV-seropositive. Here the CDR3 reads CAGGPNPPGELFF. The DNA for the CDR3 is TGTGCCGGAGGTCCGAATCCCCCCGGGGAGCTGTTTTTT.